This T cell receptor beta chain is drawn from a study of beta chain features in type 1 diabetes (dated by TCRdb to the late 2010s). In the study overall: Patients and healthy donors did not differ in mean age, gender distribution, total cell number or subset yield. Across all samples, some 99 million sorted cells were examined, and cell number per subset correlated strongly with RNA yield. The study compared the TCRB repertoires of sorted circulating CD4+ T cell subsets in recently diagnosed type 1 diabetes patients with those in matched healthy donors. Naive and central memory subsets were obtained from all 30 or so donors, but regulatory and stem cell-like memory subsets were isolated from only 8 patients and roughly eight healthy donors. What the work shows at the level of the full study, not this receptor alone: Because cDNA was sequenced instead of genomic DNA, activated cells with high expression could be over-represented, although the groups did not differ in activation or CD3 levels. Shorter templates might be favored by PCR, yet because patient and control samples were amplified and corrected together, any such skew would affect both groups equally. In all four CD4+ subsets, TCRB CDR3 length was moderately but significantly shorter in type 1 diabetes patients. Fewer insertions and more nucleotide deletions at VDJ recombination sites were observed in patients with type 1 diabetes, implying thymic rearrangement abnormalities. Naive, central memory and regulatory TCRB repertoires appeared more similar among patients than among healthy donors. Because small numbers of individuals were included in the HLA sub-analyses, any influence of HLA type on TCRB rearrangement was left unresolved.

The High Capacity cDNA Reverse Transcription Kit was used to reverse transcribe all of the isolated RNA, meaning that expressed TCRB transcripts were what got sequenced. Naive, central memory and regulatory T cell samples underwent deep immunoSEQ sequencing, averaging about 3.57 million total reads per sample. Sorted cells were lysed in RLT buffer and RNA was extracted with DNase-treated RNeasy Micro or Mini kits, depending on cell number. To prevent cross-contamination, each cell subset was processed individually, whereas patient and healthy donor samples were processed jointly. TCRB sequences were amplified from cDNA with the immunoSEQ multiplex PCR, producing 87-bp fragments spanning the CDR3 region. Sequencing of the amplicons was performed on the Illumina HiSeq platform. The paper's data handling went like this. Synthetic template baselines were used to correct PCR bias computationally, reads within Hamming distance 2 were collapsed together, and singletons that could not be merged were discarded. By aligning reads against IMGT, V, D and J genes, CDR3 length, and insertions or deletions at six rearrangement sites were assigned. Within each subset, clonotype counts were normalized to the number of sorted cells before true diversity and Gini coefficients were calculated with the tcR R package. Repertoire sharing was quantified using the overlap coefficient calculated on TCRB nucleotide sequences. As a proxy for the pre-selection repertoire, out-of-frame TCRB sequences from naive cells were analyzed. Sourced from immuneACCESS, this table was stored by TCRdb with only in-frame sequences that have V and J called. A share of the clones is absent; for the studies checked, an unresolved V gene accounts for under half, and the remainder has no known explanation. Clone size and V and J calls were adopted from that table, with D and trimming inferred from the DNA. In this sample the table shows 300,000 to 450,000 clones, around a fifth of which occur a single time. The ten most abundant clones make up under 0.05% of the sample.

V is shortened by 4 bases, J by 2 bases, and the region joining them spans 24 bases. The CDR3 numbers 17 residues from cysteine through phenylalanine. The DNA shown is the 51-base CDR3, in frame from base 1. CDR1 GTSNPN and CDR2 SVGIG were looked up in the germline V gene (reference sequence). This clone was counted between two and nine times. Its antigen remains unidentified. The record has no base qualities; no much larger clone is one base away. Each donor gave one peripheral blood draw, roughly 0.11 L on average, collected into heparinised tubes. A BD FACSAria II and a panel including CD45RO, CCR7, CD25, CD127, CD95 and CD27 were used to sort naive, central memory, regulatory and stem cell-like memory CD4+ T cells. Purity was above 95% for every sorted population. Right away, PBMCs were isolated by Lymphoprep density gradient centrifugation and were stained directly, with no culture step. So that batch effects would be minimized, each experiment stained and sorted samples in pairs, pairing one healthy donor with one patient.

The sequence derives from a woman between 18 and 29 years old in good health. The source material was naive CD4+ T cells from blood. According to the study, the label for this sample's cell subset or site signals: true naive CD4+ T cells. Rearrangement joined TRBV30 to TRBJ2-7; the D gene is perhaps TRBD2, from 6 matching bases. The CDR3 reads CAWTKRRGLPKTYEQYF. The nucleotide sequence reads TGTGCCTGGACCAAAAGGAGGGGACTCCCAAAAACCTACGAGCAGTACTTC.